This is a list of T cell receptor beta chains from one sample in a study of blood T cell repertoires in COVID-19. Measured with immunoSEQ multiplex PCR; TCRdb has only the in-frame clones, and not every one. The repertoire holds roughly 230,000 clones, with roughly 80% as singletons. Sequenced: peripheral blood. The receptors were sampled from a woman of 80 years or more with COVID-19, enrolled during active disease. Both conserved end residues are part of each CDR3. The D gene is left open where the match is weak. Clone size is not always given. Where it is, it says once, few, many or a class for expanded clones.

.	TRBJ1-2	TRBV4-1	few	CASSQVSTDKNYGYTF	TGCGCCAGCAGCCAAGTGTCGACGGACAAAAACTATGGCTACACCTTC
TRBD1	TRBJ2-2	TRBV19	.	CASTVGQGGTGELFF	TGTGCCAGTACTGTGGGACAGGGCGGCACCGGGGAGCTGTTTTTT
TRBD2	TRBJ2-2	TRBV7-6	.	CASSVSGGQSGELFF	TGTGCCAGCAGCGTTAGCGGGGGACAGTCCGGGGAGCTGTTTTTT
.	TRBJ1-2	TRBV18	.	CASSPSGRTTGNGYTF	TGTGCCAGCTCACCCTCGGGCCGGACGACGGGGAATGGCTACACCTTC
.	TRBJ1-1	TRBV20-1	.	CSATPDTEAFF	TGCAGTGCAACCCCGGACACTGAAGCTTTCTTT
.	TRBJ1-6	TRBV7-6	.	CASSLAVGGYNSPLHF	TGTGCCAGCAGCTTAGCGGTCGGGGGCTATAATTCACCCCTCCACTTT
TRBD2	TRBJ2-1	TRBV7-2	.	CASSYSGVEGQFF	TGTGCCAGCAGCTATAGCGGGGTGGAAGGGCAGTTCTTC
TRBD2	TRBJ2-3	TRBV6-5	.	CASSLRGGGTDTQYF	TGTGCCAGCAGTCTGCGGGGGGGCGGCACAGATACGCAGTATTTT
.	TRBJ2-6	TRBV6-1	.	CASSERGSGANVLTF	TGTGCCAGCAGTGAAAGGGGTTCTGGGGCCAACGTCCTGACTTTC
.	TRBJ1-2	TRBV19	.	CASSIPDRLLGYTF	TGTGCCAGTAGTATCCCTGACAGGCTCCTCGGTTACACCTTC
.	TRBJ1-5	TRBV7-2	.	CASSARTGLSNQPQHF	TGTGCCAGCAGCGCCCGAACAGGGTTAAGCAATCAGCCCCAGCATTTT
TRBD2	TRBJ2-3	TRBV15	.	CATSRGGGVTTDTQYF	TGTGCCACCAGCAGAGGGGGAGGGGTCACCACAGATACGCAGTATTTT
TRBD1	TRBJ1-5	TRBV2	.	CASSRTGGPLNQPQHF	TGTGCCAGCAGTCGGACAGGGGGTCCCCTCAATCAGCCCCAGCATTTT
.	TRBJ2-7	TRBV18	.	CASSQGGTVEYEQYF	TGTGCCAGCTCACAAGGGGGGACAGTCGAGTACGAGCAGTACTTC
.	TRBJ1-5	TRBV6-5	.	CASGKTTGNQPQHF	TGTGCCAGCGGAAAAACGACAGGCAATCAGCCCCAGCATTTT
TRBD1	TRBJ1-2	TRBV10-3	once	CAISDRQGAHLYGYTF	TGTGCCATCAGTGATCGACAGGGGGCCCACCTCTATGGCTACACCTTC
.	TRBJ2-3	TRBV2	.	CASTSELTDTQYF	TGTGCCAGCACCTCGGAGCTCACAGATACGCAGTATTTT
.	TRBJ1-4	TRBV6-1	.	CASSELNQGSEKLFF	TGTGCCAGCAGTGAATTGAATCAGGGAAGTGAAAAACTGTTTTTT
TRBD2	TRBJ2-3	TRBV5-1	.	CASSRSGGFTDTQYF	TGCGCCAGCAGCCGAAGCGGGGGATTCACAGATACGCAGTATTTT
.	TRBJ1-2	TRBV18	.	CASSPARAGGYTF	TGTGCCAGCTCACCCGCGCGGGCGGGTGGCTACACCTTC
TRBD2	TRBJ2-3	TRBV5-1	.	CASRAGGPSDTQYF	TGCGCCAGTCGAGCGGGGGGGCCGTCAGATACGCAGTATTTT
.	TRBJ2-2	TRBV5-1	.	CASSFRETGELFF	TGCGCCAGCAGCTTCCGTGAGACCGGGGAGCTGTTTTTT
TRBD1	TRBJ1-6	TRBV14	.	CASSRQGYNSPLHF	TGTGCCAGCAGCCGACAGGGCTACAATTCACCCCTCCACTTT
TRBD1	TRBJ1-1	TRBV28	.	CASVGQGTNTEAFF	TGTGCCAGCGTAGGACAGGGGACGAACACTGAAGCTTTCTTT
.	TRBJ1-1	TRBV27	.	CASRQYQNTEAFF	TGTGCCAGCAGACAATACCAGAACACTGAAGCTTTCTTT
TRBD1	TRBJ2-5	TRBV5-4	.	CASSWGQGAETQYF	TGTGCCAGCAGCTGGGGACAGGGGGCGGAGACCCAGTACTTC
TRBD1	TRBJ2-7	TRBV13	.	CASSSWTGGGEQYF	TGTGCCAGCAGCTCGTGGACAGGGGGCGGGGAGCAGTACTTC